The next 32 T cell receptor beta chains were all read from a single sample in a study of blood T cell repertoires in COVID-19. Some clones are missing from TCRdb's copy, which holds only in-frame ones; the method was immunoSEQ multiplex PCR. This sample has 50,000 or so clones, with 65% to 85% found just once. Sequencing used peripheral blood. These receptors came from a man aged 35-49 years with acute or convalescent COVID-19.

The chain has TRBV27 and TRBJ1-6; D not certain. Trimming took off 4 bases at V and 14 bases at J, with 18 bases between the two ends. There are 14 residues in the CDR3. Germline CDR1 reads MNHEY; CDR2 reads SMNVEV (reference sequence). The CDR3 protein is CASSSSGPSGTLHF. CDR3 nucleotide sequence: TGTGCCAGCAGTTCCTCCGGGCCTTCGGGGACCCTCCACTTT.

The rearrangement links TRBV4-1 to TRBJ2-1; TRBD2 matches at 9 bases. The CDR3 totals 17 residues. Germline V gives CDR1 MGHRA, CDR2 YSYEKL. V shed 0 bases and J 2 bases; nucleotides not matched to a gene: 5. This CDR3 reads CASSQEGLAGTYNEQFF. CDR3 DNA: TGCGCCAGCAGCCAAGAAGGGCTAGCGGGGACCTACAATGAGCAGTTCTTC.

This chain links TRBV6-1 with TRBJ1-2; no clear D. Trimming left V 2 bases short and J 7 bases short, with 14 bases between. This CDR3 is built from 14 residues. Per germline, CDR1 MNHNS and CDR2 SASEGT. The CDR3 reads CASSELHITGGYTF. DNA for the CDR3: TGTGCCAGCAGTGAACTCCATATCACGGGTGGCTACACCTTC.

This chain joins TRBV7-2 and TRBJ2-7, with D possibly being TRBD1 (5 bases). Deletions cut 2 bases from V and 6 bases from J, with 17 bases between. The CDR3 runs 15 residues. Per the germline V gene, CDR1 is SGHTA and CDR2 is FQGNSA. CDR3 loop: CASSLFPGEGAEQYV. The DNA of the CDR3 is TGTGCCAGCAGCTTATTCCCTGGGGAAGGGGCCGAGCAGTACGTC.

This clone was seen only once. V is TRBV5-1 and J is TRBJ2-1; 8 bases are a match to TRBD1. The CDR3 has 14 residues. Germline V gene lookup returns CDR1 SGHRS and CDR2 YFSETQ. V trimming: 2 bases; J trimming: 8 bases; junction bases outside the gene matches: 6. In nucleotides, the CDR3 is TGCGCCAGCAGCTTAGGACAGGGCTCCGATGAGCAGTTCTTC. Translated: CASSLGQGSDEQFF.

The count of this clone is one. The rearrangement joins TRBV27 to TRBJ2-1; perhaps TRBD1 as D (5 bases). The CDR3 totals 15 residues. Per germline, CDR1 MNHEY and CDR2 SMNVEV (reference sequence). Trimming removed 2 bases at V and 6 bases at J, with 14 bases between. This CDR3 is CASSLQGKPLNEQFF. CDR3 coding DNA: TGTGCCAGCAGTTTACAGGGCAAGCCCCTCAATGAGCAGTTCTTC.

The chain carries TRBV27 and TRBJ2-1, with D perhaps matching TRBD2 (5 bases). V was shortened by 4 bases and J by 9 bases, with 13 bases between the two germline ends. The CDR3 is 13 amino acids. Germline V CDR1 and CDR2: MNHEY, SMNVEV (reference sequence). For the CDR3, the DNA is TGTGCCAGCAGTTCCGGCGGGCTCTCTGAGCAGTTCTTC. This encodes CASSSGGLSEQFF.

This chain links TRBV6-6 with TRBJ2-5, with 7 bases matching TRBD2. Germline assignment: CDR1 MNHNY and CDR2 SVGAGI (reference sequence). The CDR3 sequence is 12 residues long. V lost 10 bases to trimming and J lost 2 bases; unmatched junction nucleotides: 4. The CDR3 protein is CATSGGQETQYF. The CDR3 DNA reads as TGTGCCACCTCCGGGGGGCAAGAGACCCAGTACTTC.

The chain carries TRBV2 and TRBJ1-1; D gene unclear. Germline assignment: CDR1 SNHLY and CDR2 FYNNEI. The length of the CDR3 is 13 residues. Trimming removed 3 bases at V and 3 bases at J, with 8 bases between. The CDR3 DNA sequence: TGTGCCAGCAGTGACTTTCAGGACACTGAAGCTTTCTTT. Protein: CASSDFQDTEAFF.

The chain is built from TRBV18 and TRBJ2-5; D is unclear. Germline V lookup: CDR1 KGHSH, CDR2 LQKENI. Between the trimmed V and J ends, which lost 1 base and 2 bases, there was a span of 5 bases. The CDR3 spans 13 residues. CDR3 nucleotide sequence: TGTGCCAGCTCACCACTGGCTCAAGAGACCCAGTACTTC. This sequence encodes CASSPLAQETQYF.

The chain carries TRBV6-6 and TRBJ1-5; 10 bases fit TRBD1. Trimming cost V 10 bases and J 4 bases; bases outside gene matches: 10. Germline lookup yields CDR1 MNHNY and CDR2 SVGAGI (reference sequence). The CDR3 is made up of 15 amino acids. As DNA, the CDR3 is TGTGCCACCCGCGCGGGACAGGGGCAAAATCAGCCCCAGCATTTT. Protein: CATRAGQGQNQPQHF.

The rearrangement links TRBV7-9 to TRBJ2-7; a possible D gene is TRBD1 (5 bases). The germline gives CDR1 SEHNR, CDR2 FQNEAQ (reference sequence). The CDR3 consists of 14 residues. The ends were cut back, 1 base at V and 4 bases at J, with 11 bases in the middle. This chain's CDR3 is CASSLEGRVYEQYF. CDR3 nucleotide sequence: TGTGCCAGCAGCTTAGAGGGCAGGGTTTACGAGCAGTACTTC. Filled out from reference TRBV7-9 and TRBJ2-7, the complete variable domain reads DTGVSQNPRHKITKRGQNVTFRCDPISEHNRLYWYRQTLGQGPEFLTYFQNEAQLEKSRLLSDRFSAERPKGSFSTLEIQRTEQGDSAMYLCASSLEGRVYEQYFGPGTRLTVT.

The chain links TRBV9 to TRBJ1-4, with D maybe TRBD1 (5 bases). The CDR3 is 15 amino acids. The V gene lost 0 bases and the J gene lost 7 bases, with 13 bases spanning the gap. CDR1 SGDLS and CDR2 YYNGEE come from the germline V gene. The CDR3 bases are TGTGCCAGCAGCGTAGGGGGCCCAGCCTCTGAAAAACTGTTTTTT. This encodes CASSVGGPASEKLFF.

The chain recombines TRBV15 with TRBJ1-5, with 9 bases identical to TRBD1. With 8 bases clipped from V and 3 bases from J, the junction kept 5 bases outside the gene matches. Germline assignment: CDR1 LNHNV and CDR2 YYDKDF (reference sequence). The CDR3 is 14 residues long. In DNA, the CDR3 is TGTGCCACCCGCCCACAGGGGGCCAATCAGCCCCAGCATTTT. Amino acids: CATRPQGANQPQHF.

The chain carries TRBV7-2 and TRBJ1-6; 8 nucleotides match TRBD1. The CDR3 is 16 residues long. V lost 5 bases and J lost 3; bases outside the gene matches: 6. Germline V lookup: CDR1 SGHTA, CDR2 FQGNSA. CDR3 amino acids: CASSDRGGSYNSPLHF. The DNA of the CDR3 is TGTGCCAGCAGCGACAGGGGCGGAAGCTATAATTCACCCCTCCACTTT. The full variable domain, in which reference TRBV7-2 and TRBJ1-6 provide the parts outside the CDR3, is GAGVSQSPSNKVTEKGKDVELRCDPISGHTALYWYRQSLGQGLEFLIYFQGNSAPDKSGLPSDRFSAERTGGSVSTLTIQRTQQEDSAVYLCASSDRGGSYNSPLHFGNGTRLTVT.

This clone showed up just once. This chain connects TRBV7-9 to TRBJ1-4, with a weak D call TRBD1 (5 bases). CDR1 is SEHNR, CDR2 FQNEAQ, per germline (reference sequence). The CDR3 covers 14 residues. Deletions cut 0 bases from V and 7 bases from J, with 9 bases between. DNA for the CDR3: TGTGCCAGCAGCTTAGCGACAGAGAGTGAAAAACTGTTTTTT. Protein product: CASSLATESEKLFF.

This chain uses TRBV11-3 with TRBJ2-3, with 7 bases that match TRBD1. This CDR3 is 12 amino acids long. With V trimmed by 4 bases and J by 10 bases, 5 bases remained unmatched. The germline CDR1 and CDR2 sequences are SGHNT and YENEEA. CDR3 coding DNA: TGTGCCAGCAGCTCGACCGGGACAGCGCAGTATTTT. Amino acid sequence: CASSSTGTAQYF.

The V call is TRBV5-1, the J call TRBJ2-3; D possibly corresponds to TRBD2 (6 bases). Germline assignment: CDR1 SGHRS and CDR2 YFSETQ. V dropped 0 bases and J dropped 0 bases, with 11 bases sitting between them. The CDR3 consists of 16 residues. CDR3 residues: CASSLGVGTSTDTQYF. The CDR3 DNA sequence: TGCGCCAGCAGCTTGGGGGTGGGGACTAGCACAGATACGCAGTATTTT. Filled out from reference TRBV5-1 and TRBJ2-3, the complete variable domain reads KAGVTQTPRYLIKTRGQQVTLSCSPISGHRSVSWYQQTPGQGLQFLFEYFSETQRNKGNFPGRFSGRQFSNSRSEMNVSTLELGDSALYLCASSLGVGTSTDTQYFGPGTRLTVL.

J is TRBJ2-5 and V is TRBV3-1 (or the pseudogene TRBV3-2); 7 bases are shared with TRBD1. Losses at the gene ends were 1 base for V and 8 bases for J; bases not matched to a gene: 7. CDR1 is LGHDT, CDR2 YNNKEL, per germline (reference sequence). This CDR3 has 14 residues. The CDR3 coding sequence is TGTGCCAGCAGCCAAGCTCAGGGGGTTGGTACCCAGTACTTC. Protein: CASSQAQGVGTQYF.

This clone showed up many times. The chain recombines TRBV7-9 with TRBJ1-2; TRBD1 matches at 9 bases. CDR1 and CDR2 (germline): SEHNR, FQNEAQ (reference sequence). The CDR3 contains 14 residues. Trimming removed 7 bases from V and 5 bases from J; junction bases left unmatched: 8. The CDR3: CASNEGQGYYGYTF. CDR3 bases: TGTGCCAGCAATGAGGGACAGGGTTATTATGGCTACACCTTC.

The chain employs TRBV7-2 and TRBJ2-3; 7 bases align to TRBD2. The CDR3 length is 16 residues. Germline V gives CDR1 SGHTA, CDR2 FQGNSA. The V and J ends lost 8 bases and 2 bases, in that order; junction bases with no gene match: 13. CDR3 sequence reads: CASDNPTSDYTDTQYF. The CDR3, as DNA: TGTGCCAGCGACAACCCCACTAGCGACTACACAGATACGCAGTATTTT.

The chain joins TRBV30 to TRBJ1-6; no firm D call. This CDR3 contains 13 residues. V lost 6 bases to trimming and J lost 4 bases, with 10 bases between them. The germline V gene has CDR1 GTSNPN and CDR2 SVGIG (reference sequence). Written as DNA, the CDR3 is TGTGCCTGCGCTCGGGGATATAATTCACCCCTCCACTTT. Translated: CACARGYNSPLHF.

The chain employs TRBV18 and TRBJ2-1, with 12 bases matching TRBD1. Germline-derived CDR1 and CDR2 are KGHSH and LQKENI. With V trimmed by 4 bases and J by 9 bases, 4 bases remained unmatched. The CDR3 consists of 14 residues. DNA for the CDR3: TGTGCCAGCTCACACTCGGGACAGGGGGCTGAGCAGTTCTTC. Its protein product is CASSHSGQGAEQFF.

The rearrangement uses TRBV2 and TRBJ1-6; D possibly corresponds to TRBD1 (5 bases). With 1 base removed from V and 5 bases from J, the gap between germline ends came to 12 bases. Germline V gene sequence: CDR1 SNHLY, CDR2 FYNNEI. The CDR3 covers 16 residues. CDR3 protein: CASSEGAGRNNSPLHF. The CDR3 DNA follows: TGTGCCAGCAGTGAAGGGGCAGGGAGGAATAATTCACCCCTCCACTTT.

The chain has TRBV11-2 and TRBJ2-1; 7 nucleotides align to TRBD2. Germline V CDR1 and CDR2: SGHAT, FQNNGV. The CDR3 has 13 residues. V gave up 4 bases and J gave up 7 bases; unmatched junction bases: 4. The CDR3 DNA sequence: TGTGCCAGCAGCTCGCTAGCGGCAAATGAGCAGTTCTTC. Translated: CASSSLAANEQFF.

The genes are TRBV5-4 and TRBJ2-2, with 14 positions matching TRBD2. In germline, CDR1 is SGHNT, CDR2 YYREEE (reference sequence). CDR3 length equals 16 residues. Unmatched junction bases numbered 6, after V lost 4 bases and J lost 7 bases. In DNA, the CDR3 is TGTGCCAGCAGCAAGACTAGCGGGGGGGCTTTCGGGGAGCTGTTTTTT. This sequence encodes CASSKTSGGAFGELFF.

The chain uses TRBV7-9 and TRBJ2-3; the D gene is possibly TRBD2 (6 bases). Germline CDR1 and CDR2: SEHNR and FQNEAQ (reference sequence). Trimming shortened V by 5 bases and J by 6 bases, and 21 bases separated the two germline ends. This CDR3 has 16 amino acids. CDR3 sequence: CASSPPGLRTGDTQYF. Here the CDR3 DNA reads TGTGCCAGCAGCCCCCCGGGACTGAGGACCGGGGATACGCAGTATTTT.

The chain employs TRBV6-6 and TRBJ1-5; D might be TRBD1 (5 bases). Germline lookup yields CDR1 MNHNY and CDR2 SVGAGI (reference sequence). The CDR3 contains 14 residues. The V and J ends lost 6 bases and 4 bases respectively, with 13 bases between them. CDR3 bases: TGTGCCAGCAGCGGGCAGGGTGTAAATCAGCCCCAGCATTTT. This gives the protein CASSGQGVNQPQHF.

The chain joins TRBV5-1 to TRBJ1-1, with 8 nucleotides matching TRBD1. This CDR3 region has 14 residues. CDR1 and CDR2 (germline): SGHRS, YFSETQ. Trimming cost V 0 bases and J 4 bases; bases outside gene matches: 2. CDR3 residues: CASSLETGATEAFF. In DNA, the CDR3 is TGCGCCAGCAGCTTGGAGACAGGGGCCACTGAAGCTTTCTTT.

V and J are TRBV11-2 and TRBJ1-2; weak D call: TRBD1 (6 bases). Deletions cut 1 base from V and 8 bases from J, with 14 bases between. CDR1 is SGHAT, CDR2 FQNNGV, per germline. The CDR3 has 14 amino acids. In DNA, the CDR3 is TGTGCCAGCAGCTTAGGGTACAGGGCAGTGGGCTACACCTTC. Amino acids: CASSLGYRAVGYTF.

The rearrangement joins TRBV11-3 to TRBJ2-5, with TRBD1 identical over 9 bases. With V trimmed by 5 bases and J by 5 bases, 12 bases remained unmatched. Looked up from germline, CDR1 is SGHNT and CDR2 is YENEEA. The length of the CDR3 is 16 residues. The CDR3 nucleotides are TGTGCCAGCAGCCCGCGGACAGGGGCAGGCAGGGAGACCCAGTACTTC. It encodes CASSPRTGAGRETQYF.

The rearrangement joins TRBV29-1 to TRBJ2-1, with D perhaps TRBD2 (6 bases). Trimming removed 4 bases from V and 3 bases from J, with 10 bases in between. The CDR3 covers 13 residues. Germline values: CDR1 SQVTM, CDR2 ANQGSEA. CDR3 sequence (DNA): TGCAGCGTTGTAATGCGGGACTACAATGAGCAGTTCTTC. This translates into CSVVMRDYNEQFF.